What follows are 12 T cell receptor beta chains derived from one specimen sequenced in a study of shared clonotypes between healthy human individuals. Generated by immunoSEQ multiplex PCR, the TCRdb table keeps only in-frame clones and is missing some. The profile shows fewer than 1.8 million clones, approximately 98.5% of them singletons. Specimen: naive CD4+ T cells sorted from blood. As for subset: CD45RA+ positively selected. The source of these receptors is a man in his thirties or forties in good health.

The chain joins TRBV7-2 to TRBJ2-7; D is perhaps TRBD2 (5 bases). The CDR3 has 14 residues. Trimming removed 4 bases at V and 0 bases at J, with 10 bases between. The germline V gene has CDR1 SGHTA and CDR2 FQGNSA. The CDR3 spells CASSYFGGSYEQYF. The CDR3 nucleotides read TGTGCCAGCAGCTACTTTGGAGGCTCCTACGAGCAGTACTTC.

V is TRBV28 and J is TRBJ1-5; D unresolved. There are 15 residues in the CDR3. Germline-derived CDR1 and CDR2 are MDHEN and SYDVKM. V lost 6 bases to trimming and J lost 0 bases, with 12 bases between them. This CDR3 is CASSPLVDSNQPQHF. CDR3 DNA: TGTGCCAGCAGCCCTTTAGTAGATAGCAATCAGCCCCAGCATTTT.

The V call is TRBV5-1, the J call TRBJ1-2; 11 bases are shared with TRBD1. J gave up 4 bases and V 3 bases, and 11 bases lay outside the gene matches. This CDR3 is built from 17 residues. Germline loops: CDR1 SGHRS, CDR2 YFSETQ. Here the CDR3 DNA reads TGCGCCAGCAGCTCGTCCCGGGACAGGGGGGACAGCTATGGCTACACCTTC. This sequence encodes CASSSSRDRGDSYGYTF.

The chain recombines TRBV6-5 with TRBJ2-7; TRBD2 matches 7 bases. The CDR3 extends over 16 amino acids. V was pared by 4 bases and J by 5 bases, with 14 bases of the junction left unmatched. CDR1 MNHEY and CDR2 SVGAGI come from the germline V gene. The CDR3 bases are TGTGCCAGCAGTTTTGGAGCGGGATTCGGGGGGAACGAGCAGTACTTC. It codes for CASSFGAGFGGNEQYF.

CDR3 DNA: TGTGCCAGCAGCCCACCTGGGGCAAGAGAGACCCAGTACTTC. Amino acid sequence: CASSPPGARETQYF. The chain has TRBV13 and TRBJ2-5; possibly TRBD1 for D (5 bases). Germline V gene lookup returns CDR1 PRHDT and CDR2 FYEKMQ (reference sequence). The V end was cut by 5 bases, the J end by 4 bases, with 14 bases between. The CDR3 is made up of 14 amino acids. Full variable domain (remainder filled in from reference TRBV13 and TRBJ2-5): AAGVIQSPRHLIKEKRETATLKCYPIPRHDTVYWYQQGPGQDPQFLISFYEKMQSDKGSIPDRFSAQQFSDYHSELNMSSLELGDSALYFCASSPPGARETQYFGPGTRLLVL.

The chain employs TRBV9 and TRBJ2-3, with TRBD2 matching over 16 bases. Looked up from germline, CDR1 is SGDLS and CDR2 is YYNGEE. Unmatched junction bases numbered 14, after V lost 5 bases and J lost 5 bases. CDR3 size: 19 residues. CDR3 amino acids: CASSPGLAGGTRHLDTQYF. CDR3 in DNA: TGTGCCAGCAGTCCGGGACTAGCGGGAGGGACCCGCCATTTAGATACGCAGTATTTT. Using reference TRBV9 and TRBJ2-3 for the parts outside the CDR3, the full variable domain is DSGVTQTPKHLITATGQRVTLRCSPRSGDLSVYWYQQSLDQGLQFLIQYYNGEERAKGNILERFSAQQFPDLHSELNLSSLELGDSALYFCASSPGLAGGTRHLDTQYFGPGTRLTVL.

CDR3 DNA sequence: TGTGCCACCAGCAGAGATTTTGGACTAGTGGAGGGATATACGCAGTATTTT. Translated, it gives CATSRDFGLVEGYTQYF. The chain carries TRBV15 and TRBJ2-3, with 7 bases fitting TRBD2. The CDR3 runs 17 residues. CDR1 LNHNV and CDR2 YYDKDF come from the germline V gene (reference sequence). V shed 0 bases and J 7 bases; nucleotides not matched to a gene: 13.

This sequence joins TRBV28 and TRBJ1-5, with a tentative D call TRBD1 (6 bases). Trimming stripped 7 bases from V and 0 bases from J, with 13 bases between. Per germline, CDR1 MDHEN and CDR2 SYDVKM. The CDR3 runs 15 residues. In DNA form, the CDR3 reads TGTGCCAGCACCCCCGGACAGTATAGCAATCAGCCCCAGCATTTT. Its translation is CASTPGQYSNQPQHF. Using reference TRBV28 and TRBJ1-5 for the parts outside the CDR3, the full variable domain is DVKVTQSSRYLVKRTGEKVFLECVQDMDHENMFWYRQDPGLGLRLIYFSYDVKMKEKGDIPEGYSVSREKKERFSLILESASTNQTSMYLCASTPGQYSNQPQHFGDGTRLSIL.

The rearrangement links TRBV6-5 to TRBJ1-2; 7 bases map to TRBD1. The CDR3 has 14 amino acids. V was pared by 5 bases and J by 0 bases, with 3 bases of the junction left unmatched. Germline assignment: CDR1 MNHEY and CDR2 SVGAGI. The CDR3 coding sequence is TGTGCCAGCAGTAACAGGGGAGCTAACTATGGCTACACCTTC. Residues: CASSNRGANYGYTF.

The chain joins TRBV6-1 to TRBJ2-3, with 7 bases lining up with TRBD2. Losses at the gene ends were 5 bases for V and 10 bases for J; bases not matched to a gene: 3. The CDR3 consists of 11 residues. In germline, CDR1 is MNHNS, CDR2 SASEGT. The CDR3: CASSRLAPQYF. CDR3 nucleotides: TGTGCCAGCAGTAGACTAGCCCCGCAGTATTTT.

This chain connects TRBV18 to TRBJ2-3, with 11 bases that match TRBD2. The germline gives CDR1 KGHSH, CDR2 LQKENI. This CDR3 comprises 15 residues. V trimming: 6 bases; J trimming: 4 bases; junction bases outside the gene matches: 6. CDR3 region: CASSPASGRSDTQYF. Here the CDR3 DNA reads TGTGCCAGCTCCCCGGCTAGCGGGAGGTCAGATACGCAGTATTTT.

The chain carries TRBV7-8 and TRBJ2-1; no firm D call. The CDR3 loop spans 15 amino acids. CDR1 SGHVS and CDR2 FQNEAQ come from the germline V gene. V was shortened by 0 bases and J by 7 bases, with 13 bases between the two germline ends. CDR3 protein: CASSLAVVALNEQFF. In nucleotides, the CDR3 is TGTGCCAGCAGCTTAGCGGTTGTGGCTCTAAATGAGCAGTTCTTC. Based on the CDR3 plus reference TRBV7-8 and TRBJ2-1, the full variable domain is GAGVSQSPRYKVAKRGQDVALRCDPISGHVSLFWYQQALGQGPEFLTYFQNEAQLDKSGLPSDRFFAERPEGSVSTLKIQRTQQEDSAVYLCASSLAVVALNEQFFGPGTRLTVL.